Below are 27 T cell receptor beta chains sequenced from a single sample in a study of shared clonotypes between healthy human individuals. Sequenced by immunoSEQ multiplex PCR; TCRdb stores in-frame clones only, minus some. Here the sample spans about half a million clones, over 60% being singletons. The sample taken for sequencing was PBMCs. The source of these receptors is a woman aged 40 to 49 in good health. Some clones in this sample may be carry-over from other donors' samples.

In this sample, this clone turned up a few times. A read error is the likely source, as a far larger clone sits one nucleotide away. The V gene is TRBV21-1, the J gene TRBJ1-2; the table's D call of TRBD1 was not tested on the DNA. TRBV21-1 is tagged as a pseudogene. This CDR3 has 13 residues. The CDR3 region is CASNPTGNYGYTF. CDR3 DNA: TGTGCCAGCAACCCGACAGGGAACTATGGCTACACCTTC.

This sequence joins TRBV30 and TRBJ2-7; 7 bases are shared with TRBD1. The CDR3 runs 14 residues. With 7 bases clipped from V and 1 base from J, the junction kept 10 bases outside the gene matches. Germline V gene data show CDR1 as GTSNPN and CDR2 as SVGIG (reference sequence). CDR3 sequence reads: CASTPGTDSYEQYF. In nucleotides, the CDR3 is TGTGCCTCAACCCCCGGGACAGATTCCTACGAGCAGTACTTC.

The genes are TRBV7-8 and TRBJ2-7, with unresolved D. Trimming pared 1 base from V and 0 bases from J, leaving 4 bases between. CDR1 is SGHVS, CDR2 FQNEAQ, per germline. The CDR3 runs 13 residues. The CDR3 DNA is TGTGCCAGCAGCTTAGATCTCTCCTACGAGCAGTACTTC. It is translated as CASSLDLSYEQYF.

The table lists this clone with a few counts. The chain has TRBV16 and TRBJ1-4, with D maybe TRBD1 (6 bases). Trimming took off 4 bases at V and 8 bases at J, with 14 bases between the two ends. Germline loops: CDR1 KGHSY, CDR2 FQNENV. The length of the CDR3 is 14 residues. This chain's CDR3 is CASSPPGQGEKLFF. The CDR3 DNA reads TGTGCCAGCAGCCCCCCGGGACAAGGGGAAAAACTGTTTTTT.

The chain joins TRBV19 to TRBJ2-1; D not certain. The CDR3 loop spans 14 amino acids. Germline V CDR1 and CDR2: LNHDA, SQIVND (reference sequence). V was cut by 8 bases and J by 3 bases, with 14 bases left in between. The CDR3 spells CASALGFGYNEQFF. CDR3 DNA: TGTGCCAGTGCCTTGGGGTTTGGCTACAATGAGCAGTTCTTC.

V gene TRBV10-3 combines with J gene TRBJ2-2, with TRBD2 identical over 8 bases. This CDR3 is 15 amino acids long. Looked up from germline, CDR1 is ENHRY and CDR2 is SYGVKD. V was pared by 3 bases and J by 4 bases, with 4 bases of the junction left unmatched. The chain's CDR3 is CAISELAVSTGELFF. The DNA for the CDR3 is TGTGCCATCAGTGAACTAGCGGTGAGCACCGGGGAGCTGTTTTTT.

Comments on this clone: The identical CDR3 is also encoded by other nucleotide sequences in the sample. The chain employs TRBV7-8 and TRBJ2-1; the D is unclear. Between the trimmed V and J ends, which lost 0 bases and 8 bases, there was a span of 8 bases. Germline V lookup: CDR1 SGHVS, CDR2 FQNEAQ. The CDR3 has 13 amino acids. The CDR3 DNA is TGTGCCAGCAGCTTAGCGGGTTATGATGAGCAGTTCTTC. This translates into CASSLAGYDEQFF.

This clone has just one count. V usage is TRBV4-1 and J usage is TRBJ2-7, with D unresolved. Trimming took off 3 bases at V and 6 bases at J, with 18 bases between the two ends. CDR1 and CDR2 (germline): MGHRA, YSYEKL. The CDR3 spans 15 residues. The CDR3 loop reads CASSQGPFGVPEQYF. Written as DNA, the CDR3 is TGCGCCAGCAGCCAGGGTCCCTTTGGGGTCCCCGAGCAGTACTTC.

This rearrangement joins TRBV11-2 to TRBJ1-2; 7 nucleotides agree with TRBD1. The CDR3 extends over 13 amino acids. Germline CDR1 is SGHAT and CDR2 is FQNNGV. V trimming: 3 bases; J trimming: 4 bases; junction bases outside the gene matches: 2. The CDR3 DNA reads TGTGCCAGCAGCTTTACAGGGGTCTATGGCTACACCTTC. The encoded protein is CASSFTGVYGYTF.

This chain joins TRBV30 and TRBJ2-5; 14 positions match TRBD2. The CDR3 runs 14 residues. The germline V gene has CDR1 GTSNPN and CDR2 SVGIG (reference sequence). The V and J ends lost 5 bases and 7 bases, in that order; junction bases with no gene match: 6. CDR3 region: CAWGPGTSGRTQYF. The CDR3 bases are TGTGCCTGGGGTCCCGGGACTAGCGGGAGGACCCAGTACTTC.

The chain is built from TRBV9 and TRBJ1-1, with D perhaps matching TRBD1 (6 bases). The germline V gene has CDR1 SGDLS and CDR2 YYNGEE. V was clipped by 3 bases and J by 3 bases, with 15 bases between them. The CDR3 extends over 15 amino acids. The CDR3 protein is CASSAAVGGDTEAFF. The CDR3 nucleotides are TGTGCCAGCAGCGCGGCCGTAGGGGGGGACACTGAAGCTTTCTTT. The whole variable domain, remainder taken from reference TRBV9 and TRBJ1-1, is DSGVTQTPKHLITATGQRVTLRCSPRSGDLSVYWYQQSLDQGLQFLIQYYNGEERAKGNILERFSAQQFPDLHSELNLSSLELGDSALYFCASSAAVGGDTEAFFGQGTRLTVV.

This clone has only a few counts. This chain connects TRBV4-1 to TRBJ2-1; 9 nucleotides line up with TRBD1. CDR3 length equals 16 residues. The trim removed 1 base at V and 4 bases at J, leaving 5 bases unmatched. Per the germline V gene, CDR1 is MGHRA and CDR2 is YSYEKL. This chain's CDR3 is CASSQVFGTGYNEQFF. CDR3 coding DNA: TGCGCCAGCAGCCAAGTTTTCGGGACAGGGTACAATGAGCAGTTCTTC.

The rearrangement links TRBV14 to TRBJ2-6; no clear D. CDR1 is SGHDN, CDR2 FVKESK, per germline. The germline V and J ends were trimmed by 4 bases and 4 bases, with 5 bases remaining between them. CDR3 length: 13 amino acids. The CDR3 DNA reads as TGTGCCAGCAGCCTGGTGGGGGCCAACGTCCTGACTTTC. It is translated as CASSLVGANVLTF.

This clone was found a few times. The chain has TRBV5-1 and TRBJ2-7; no clear D. The CDR3 spans 13 residues. Germline loops: CDR1 SGHRS, CDR2 YFSETQ. Trimming took 4 bases from V and 3 from J, leaving 11 bases between them. The DNA of the CDR3 is TGCGCCAGCAGCCCGCAGGTCGGCTACGAGCAGTACTTC. It is translated as CASSPQVGYEQYF.

This clone came up a few times. J is TRBJ1-2 and V is TRBV28; D might be TRBD1 (5 bases). This CDR3 is 15 amino acids long. Trimming pared 2 bases from V and 0 bases from J, leaving 10 bases between. CDR1 MDHEN and CDR2 SYDVKM come from the germline V gene. In DNA, the CDR3 is TGTGCCAGCAGTTTAGAGGCAGGGACTAACTATGGCTACACCTTC. Translation gives CASSLEAGTNYGYTF.

Regarding this clone: The junction does not match germline at one end; this may be a read error. This sequence joins TRBV5-6 and TRBJ1-4, with a tentative D call TRBD1 (5 bases). CDR3 size: 17 residues. Germline V gene sequence: CDR1 SGHDT, CDR2 YYEEEE. The CDR3 DNA reads as TGTGCCAGCAACTTGTCCGGGCGGGGGGAGAGGAATGAAAAACTGCTTTTT. This gives the protein CASNLSGRGERNEKLLF.

This sequence joins TRBV28 and TRBJ2-3; 11 bases are a match to TRBD2. The CDR3 totals 17 residues. V dropped 3 bases and J dropped 0; count of bases not matched to a gene: 5. Germline V lookup: CDR1 MDHEN, CDR2 SYDVKM. The CDR3 sequence is CASSFPTSGGSTDTQYF. For the CDR3, the DNA is TGTGCCAGCAGTTTCCCAACTAGCGGGGGAAGCACAGATACGCAGTATTTT.

The chain is built from TRBV10-3 and TRBJ2-7, with D uncertain. This CDR3 region has 11 residues. Trimming pared 10 bases from V and 7 bases from J, leaving 14 bases between. Germline loops: CDR1 ENHRY, CDR2 SYGVKD. The CDR3: CATSPNREQYF. In nucleotides, the CDR3 is TGTGCCACCTCCCCTAATCGTGAGCAGTACTTC.

This clone was recorded only once. The V and J genes are TRBV27 and TRBJ1-5, with 9 positions matching TRBD1. With V trimmed by 7 bases and J by 8 bases, 9 bases remained unmatched. Germline values: CDR1 MNHEY, CDR2 SMNVEV (reference sequence). The CDR3 spans 14 residues. The CDR3 protein is CASNPQGAGEPQHF. The DNA of the CDR3 is TGTGCCAGCAACCCACAGGGGGCCGGGGAGCCCCAGCATTTT.

CDR3 amino acids: CAIRSSGGEWETQYF. The CDR3 DNA reads as TGTGCCATCAGGTCTAGCGGGGGGGAGTGGGAGACCCAGTACTTC. The chain links TRBV10-3 to TRBJ2-5; 12 bases line up with TRBD2. Losses at the gene ends were 6 bases for V and 5 bases for J; bases not matched to a gene: 7. Germline CDR1 and CDR2: ENHRY and SYGVKD. The CDR3 covers 15 residues.

The V call is TRBV5-6, the J call TRBJ2-2; D gene uncertain. Germline V gene data show CDR1 as SGHDT and CDR2 as YYEEEE. The length of the CDR3 is 15 residues. The V and J ends lost 0 bases and 4 bases respectively, with 10 bases between them. The CDR3 loop reads CASSLVFGLTGELFF. Written as DNA, the CDR3 is TGTGCCAGCAGCTTGGTCTTCGGCCTCACCGGGGAGCTGTTTTTT.

The chain is built from TRBV4-1 and TRBJ2-4, with D hard to call. This CDR3 comprises 19 residues. Trimming pared 0 bases from V and 0 bases from J, leaving 18 bases between. Germline assignment: CDR1 MGHRA and CDR2 YSYEKL. CDR3 bases: TGCGCCAGCAGCCAAGATCTAGGTGGGATGCTACTAGCCAAAAACATTCAGTACTTC. It is translated as CASSQDLGGMLLAKNIQYF.

Of note for this clone: One end of the junction fails to match germline, which may point to a read error. The CDR3 protein is CASSLVGNTVYF. DNA of the CDR3: TGTGCCAGCAGCTTAGTTGGAAACACCGTATATTTT. V gene TRBV7-9 combines with J gene TRBJ1-3; D gene unclear. Germline V gene sequence: CDR1 SEHNR, CDR2 FQNEAQ (reference sequence). The CDR3 is 12 amino acids.

The chain has TRBV18 and TRBJ2-3, with 7 bases fitting TRBD2. The CDR3 is made up of 18 amino acids. Germline-derived CDR1 and CDR2 are KGHSH and LQKENI. J gave up 0 bases and V 2 bases, and 11 bases lay outside the gene matches. CDR3 protein: CASSPRASGTPSTDTQYF. The DNA of the CDR3 is TGTGCCAGCTCACCAAGGGCTAGCGGCACACCTAGCACAGATACGCAGTATTTT.

This clone was detected once. The DNA of the CDR3 is TGTGCCTGGAGTGAGGCCCGGACTAGCGCGGGCGAGCAGTACTTC. Its protein is CAWSEARTSAGEQYF. J is TRBJ2-7 and V is TRBV30, with 9 bases fitting TRBD2. Germline loops: CDR1 GTSNPN, CDR2 SVGIG (reference sequence). This CDR3 comprises 15 residues. V dropped 1 base and J dropped 6; count of bases not matched to a gene: 10.

A remark on this clone: One end of the junction fails to match germline, which may point to a read error. The CDR3 here is CAGSEHSWITVDETQYF. CDR3 sequence (DNA): TGTGCCGGCAGTGAGCATAGCTGGATCACCGTCGACGAGACCCAGTACTTC. This rearrangement joins TRBV13 to TRBJ2-5; D unclear. The CDR3 loop spans 17 amino acids. CDR1 is PRHDT and CDR2 is FYEKMQ in the germline V gene (reference sequence).

This rearrangement joins TRBV19 to TRBJ2-1; 7 nucleotides align to TRBD2. Losses at the gene ends were 4 bases for V and 5 bases for J; bases not matched to a gene: 5. This CDR3 has 14 amino acids. Germline CDR1 LNHDA, CDR2 SQIVND (reference sequence). CDR3 sequence: CASSTRLADNEQFF. For the CDR3, the DNA is TGTGCCAGTAGTACCAGGCTAGCGGACAATGAGCAGTTCTTC.